The clone carrying this T cell receptor (beta chain) was seen repeatedly, ten times or more. The CDR3 spans 15 residues. In germline, CDR1 is SGHDT, CDR2 YYEEEE. The ends lost 4 bases at V and 4 bases at J; junction bases unmatched: 10. This entry is derived from a study of CD8+CD57+ T cells in acquired aplastic anemia. For sequencing, patients were chosen who had shown expansion of CD8+CD57+ cells by flow cytometry. Patient blood was sampled before any therapy had been received. Genomic DNA served as template for TCR beta VDJ and CDR3 profiling. One entry per CDR3 protein, called by TCRdb with MiXCR from the reads. This sample has about 190,000 distinct CDR3 sequences; 48% occur once, and the top ten carry about 9.5%.

The V and J genes are TRBV5-6 and TRBJ1-1; 7 bases map to TRBD1. The sequencing input was sorted CD4+, CD8+, or CD8+CD57+ T cells (not recorded which) from PBMCs. The clonotype was recovered from a human donor with aplastic anemia. The CDR3 nucleotides read TGTGCCAGCAGCGTATGGGACAGACAGGTCACTGAAGCTTTCTTT. It specifies CASSVWDRQVTEAFF.